The 15 T cell receptor beta chains below all came from one sample that was sequenced in a study of identical twins. Using its own MiXCR run on the 5' RACE reads, TCRdb lists one record per CDR3 protein. The table has 420,000 or so distinct CDR3 sequences, roughly 20% seen once; the top ten hold 9% to 15%. The sequenced sample consisted of naive T cells sorted from blood. The origin of the receptors is a man aged 45-60 years in good health.

A word on this clonotype: Possible read error: a much larger clone is one base away. The chain is built from TRBV12-3 or TRBV12-4 and TRBJ2-3; TRBD2 might be the D (6 bases). The CDR3 covers 16 residues. V lost 5 bases, J lost 2 bases, and 17 bases lay in between. The CDR3 DNA reads TGTGCCAGCAGTACTGGGGGTAGCGGACTCACAGATACGCAGTATTTT. Translated: CASSTGGSGLTDTQYF.

The rearrangement joins TRBV14 to TRBJ2-5; 8 bases line up with TRBD2. Trimming cost V 4 bases and J 3 bases; bases outside gene matches: 10. Germline loops: CDR1 SGHDN, CDR2 FVKESK. The CDR3 runs to 16 residues. CDR3 in amino acids: CASSPLGGGSKETQYF. The CDR3, as DNA: TGTGCCAGCAGCCCTCTAGGCGGGGGGTCGAAAGAGACCCAGTACTTC.

V and J are TRBV6-1 and TRBJ2-5; TRBD2 might be the D (6 bases). The CDR3 loop spans 14 amino acids. Germline CDR1 and CDR2: MNHNS and SASEGT. V dropped 6 bases and J dropped 5 bases, with 16 bases sitting between them. The CDR3 sequence is CASSRTRGTETQYF. In nucleotides, the CDR3 is TGTGCCAGCAGCCGAACACGGGGGACGGAGACCCAGTACTTC.

This clonotype was seen many times. The chain employs TRBV6-5 and TRBJ2-3; 9 nucleotides line up with TRBD2. With V trimmed by 2 bases and J by 6 bases, 15 bases remained unmatched. The CDR3 is 18 amino acids. In germline, CDR1 is MNHEY, CDR2 SVGAGI. The CDR3 nucleotides read TGTGCCAGCAGTTACAAGGTCTCTGGCGGGGGGGCCCCCGATACGCAGTATTTT. It is translated as CASSYKVSGGGAPDTQYF.

This clonotype was counted ten times or more. The chain is built from TRBV5-6 and TRBJ1-1; TRBD1 aligns across 7 bases. With 0 bases clipped from V and 8 bases from J, the junction kept 7 bases outside the gene matches. Germline lookup yields CDR1 SGHDT and CDR2 YYEEEE. This CDR3 contains 14 residues. Here the CDR3 reads CASSLVRRQGEAFF. The CDR3 nucleotides are TGTGCCAGCAGCTTGGTAAGGAGACAGGGAGAAGCTTTCTTT.

This clonotype was recorded at least ten times. The rearrangement links TRBV7-6 to TRBJ2-7, with 9 positions matching TRBD1. The V gene's germline CDR1 is SGHVS and CDR2 FNYEAQ. Trimming removed 3 bases from V and 5 bases from J; junction bases left unmatched: 8. The CDR3 is 15 amino acids. CDR3: CASSFMGQGPNEQYF. The CDR3 nucleotides are TGTGCCAGCAGCTTTATGGGACAGGGCCCCAACGAGCAGTACTTC. The whole variable domain, filled in from reference TRBV7-6 and TRBJ2-7, reads GAGVSQSPRYKVTKRGQDVALRCDPISGHVSLYWYRQALGQGPEFLTYFNYEAQQDKSGLPNDRFSAERPEGSISTLTIQRTEQRDSAMYRCASSFMGQGPNEQYFGPGTRLTVT.

The sample holds a few counts of this clonotype. The gene calls are TRBV12-3 or TRBV12-4 and TRBJ2-3; no firm D call. This CDR3 has 11 residues. V gave up 1 base and J gave up 11 bases, with 7 bases separating them. The DNA of the CDR3 is TGTGCCAGCAGTTTAGAGCCCGAGCAGTATTTT. It yields the protein CASSLEPEQYF.

This clonotype was found a few times. V is TRBV6-1 and J is TRBJ1-1; TRBD1 matches 8 bases. CDR1 and CDR2 (germline): MNHNS, SASEGT. The CDR3 is 15 residues long. The J segment lost 4 bases and the V segment lost 2 bases, leaving 6 bases of the junction unmatched. The CDR3 protein is CASSEQGALGTEAFF. The CDR3 coding sequence is TGTGCCAGCAGTGAACAGGGGGCTCTTGGCACTGAAGCTTTCTTT.

Many counts were recorded for this clonotype. The CDR3 DNA is TGTGCCAGCAGCCAAATCCGACAGGGGCGATGGGAGCAGTACTTC. Its protein product is CASSQIRQGRWEQYF. V and J are TRBV3-1 and TRBJ2-7; 8 bases are shared with TRBD1. This CDR3 region has 15 residues. The J segment lost 7 bases and the V segment lost 2 bases, leaving 10 bases of the junction unmatched. Germline CDR1 reads LGHDT; CDR2 reads YNNKEL (reference sequence).

This clonotype came up many times. V gene TRBV7-2 combines with J gene TRBJ2-7; 7 nucleotides agree with TRBD2. In germline, CDR1 is SGHTA, CDR2 FQGNSA. The junction had 11 bases not matched to a gene; V was cut back by 1 base and J by 2 bases. The CDR3 loop spans 17 amino acids. This CDR3 is CASSLGSRSAGTYEQYF. The CDR3 coding sequence is TGTGCCAGCAGCTTAGGGAGTCGTTCAGCGGGAACCTACGAGCAGTACTTC.

The chain couples TRBV25-1 to TRBJ2-7; no clear D. Trimming took 4 bases from V and 3 from J, leaving 7 bases between them. The CDR3 totals 12 residues. CDR1 and CDR2 (germline): MGHDK, SYGVNS. The CDR3 nucleotides read TGTGCCAGCAGTGGGCCATACTACGAGCAGTACTTC. As protein: CASSGPYYEQYF.

This clonotype occurred many times. This sequence joins TRBV5-1 and TRBJ2-7; TRBD1 might be the D (6 bases). The CDR3 consists of 13 residues. The ends were cut back, 4 bases at V and 1 base at J, with 9 bases in the middle. Looked up from germline, CDR1 is SGHRS and CDR2 is YFSETQ. The CDR3 spells CASSTGYSYEQYF. The CDR3 region has the DNA TGCGCCAGCAGCACAGGGTATTCCTACGAGCAGTACTTC.

This clonotype was seen a few times. The CDR3 protein is CSAPVAPAIFLGTQYF. The CDR3 DNA follows: TGCAGTGCTCCCGTCGCGCCCGCCATCTTCTTGGGAACCCAGTACTTC. This rearrangement joins TRBV20-1 to TRBJ2-5; D is undetermined. From germline, CDR1 is DFQATT and CDR2 SNEGSKA (reference sequence). The germline V and J ends were trimmed by 5 bases and 8 bases, with 27 bases remaining between them. The CDR3 length is 16 residues.

This clonotype was observed at least ten times. The chain uses TRBV20-1 and TRBJ1-5; TRBD1 might be the D (5 bases). Germline-derived CDR1 and CDR2 are DFQATT and SNEGSKA (reference sequence). The CDR3 loop spans 17 amino acids. V was pared by 4 bases and J by 0 bases, with 19 bases between. CDR3 sequence: CSAIGQGGRYSNQPQHF. The CDR3 nucleotides read TGCAGTGCTATAGGGCAGGGAGGACGGTATAGCAATCAGCCCCAGCATTTT.

This clonotype showed up many times. This chain joins TRBV9 and TRBJ2-1; D is tentatively TRBD1 or TRBD2 (5 bases each). The CDR3 consists of 16 residues. CDR1 is SGDLS, CDR2 YYNGEE, per germline. The V gene lost 3 bases and the J gene lost 5 bases, with 18 bases spanning the gap. The CDR3 region has the DNA TGTGCCAGCAGCGAGGGGAGACCCCCTCGCCACAATGAGCAGTTCTTC. Its protein product is CASSEGRPPRHNEQFF.